The 26 T cell receptor beta chains presented below share a single source sample, sequenced in a study of CD8+ T cells in alopecia areata. Extracted from the samples, RNA was reverse transcribed into cDNA to serve as the sequencing template. Only in-frame clones appear in the TCRdb table, and some are missing; sequencing was by immunoSEQ multiplex PCR. The sample includes 98,000 or so clones, 50% to 60% of them seen just once. The sequencing sample was made of NKG2D-low CD8+ T cells sorted from blood. These receptors all stem from a human donor with alopecia areata.

The chain couples TRBV18 to TRBJ2-5; TRBD1 matches at 7 bases. Germline CDR1 and CDR2: KGHSH and LQKENI. The CDR3 covers 15 residues. Trimming removed 1 base from V and 0 bases from J; junction bases left unmatched: 2. CDR3 in amino acids: CASSPQTGYQETQYF. For the CDR3, the DNA is TGTGCCAGCTCACCACAGACAGGGTACCAAGAGACCCAGTACTTC.

This chain joins TRBV27 and TRBJ2-7, with 7 bases matching TRBD1. This CDR3 contains 12 residues. Germline CDR1 and CDR2: MNHEY and SMNVEV (reference sequence). The V segment lost 8 bases and the J segment 1 base; nucleotides outside the gene matches: 2. The CDR3 loop is CASRQGSYEQYF. Written as DNA, the CDR3 is TGTGCCAGCCGACAGGGTTCCTACGAGCAGTACTTC.

This clone has a handful of counts. The V call is TRBV29-1, the J call TRBJ2-5; 9 bases fit TRBD1. The germline V gene has CDR1 SQVTM and CDR2 ANQGSEA. J gave up 2 bases and V 6 bases, and 16 bases lay outside the gene matches. The CDR3 loop spans 17 amino acids. The CDR3 spells CSVTAPLRDRVQETQYF. For the CDR3, the DNA is TGCAGCGTAACGGCCCCGCTCCGGGACAGGGTACAAGAGACCCAGTACTTC.

This clone was observed a few times. J is TRBJ2-1 and V is TRBV12-5; D is uncertain. The CDR3 runs to 11 residues. V was trimmed by 1 base and J by 9 bases, leaving 4 bases between them. In germline, CDR1 is LGHNT, CDR2 FRNRAP. The CDR3 is CASGLGGEQFF. The CDR3 DNA follows: TGTGCTAGTGGTTTGGGGGGTGAGCAGTTCTTC.

The V call is TRBV5-4, the J call TRBJ2-3, with 7 positions matching TRBD2. Unmatched junction bases numbered 13, after V lost 7 bases and J lost 14 bases. Germline V gene sequence: CDR1 SGHNT, CDR2 YYREEE (reference sequence). The CDR3 covers 12 residues. This chain's CDR3 is CASPTPGGSWYF. CDR3 bases: TGTGCCAGCCCCACCCCGGGGGGTTCATGGTATTTT.

The chain links TRBV7-6 to TRBJ2-1, with no clear D. The CDR3 is 15 residues long. Trimming took 1 base from V and 2 from J, leaving 9 bases between them. The germline CDR1 and CDR2 sequences are SGHVS and FNYEAQ. The CDR3 here is CASSLDVAAYNEQFF. Here the CDR3 DNA reads TGTGCCAGCAGCTTAGACGTGGCAGCCTACAATGAGCAGTTCTTC.

The chain uses TRBV11-2 and TRBJ1-2, with D possibly being TRBD1 (5 bases). The CDR3 consists of 16 residues. Germline V CDR1 and CDR2: SGHAT, FQNNGV. V was pared by 0 bases and J by 4 bases, with 15 bases between. The DNA for the CDR3 is TGTGCCAGCAGCTTAGACTACCGGGCGGGGGTCTATGGCTACACCTTC. This encodes CASSLDYRAGVYGYTF.

This chain joins TRBV25-1 and TRBJ2-7; unclear D gene. This CDR3 contains 11 residues. From germline, CDR1 is MGHDK and CDR2 SYGVNS. Deletions cut 4 bases from V and 2 bases from J, with 3 bases between. CDR3 nucleotides: TGTGCCAGCAGTGCCACCTACGAGCAGTACTTC. It specifies CASSATYEQYF.

The chain employs TRBV7-8 and TRBJ2-2; D is ambiguous. V lost 1 base and J 7 bases, leaving 7 bases between the germline ends. This CDR3 contains 13 residues. The germline gives CDR1 SGHVS, CDR2 FQNEAQ. CDR3 DNA sequence: TGTGCCAGCAGCTTAGGTGGCGGCGGGGAGCTGTTTTTT. This encodes CASSLGGGGELFF.

This clone was counted a few times. The chain's CDR3 is CATSRDGASSSYNEQFF. The CDR3 DNA follows: TGTGCCACCAGCAGAGATGGCGCGTCGAGCTCCTACAATGAGCAGTTCTTC. This chain connects TRBV15 to TRBJ2-1; D unresolved. V was trimmed by 0 bases and J by 0 bases, leaving 12 bases between them. The CDR3 consists of 17 residues. CDR1 is LNHNV and CDR2 is YYDKDF in the germline V gene (reference sequence).

The chain uses TRBV4-1 and TRBJ1-2; no reliable D call. CDR3 size: 11 residues. V dropped 1 base and J dropped 6 bases, with 3 bases sitting between them. In germline, CDR1 is MGHRA, CDR2 YSYEKL. CDR3 DNA sequence: TGCGCCAGCAGCCAAGGGGATGGCTACACCTTC. This translates into CASSQGDGYTF.

The chain uses TRBV7-9 and TRBJ2-6, with unresolved D. The CDR3 consists of 16 residues. Trimming cost V 5 bases and J 4 bases, with 15 bases left between them. Germline values: CDR1 SEHNR, CDR2 FQNEAQ (reference sequence). The CDR3 here is CASSHDPAPGANVLTF. The DNA for the CDR3 is TGTGCCAGCAGCCACGACCCGGCACCAGGGGCCAACGTCCTGACTTTC.

The chain is built from TRBV7-8 and TRBJ1-1; maybe TRBD1 (6 bases). Germline CDR1 SGHVS, CDR2 FQNEAQ. The CDR3 is made up of 13 amino acids. Trimming pared 5 bases from V and 5 bases from J, leaving 12 bases between. CDR3 amino acids: CASSPGGGTEAFF. The CDR3 nucleotides are TGTGCCAGCAGCCCCGGAGGGGGAACTGAAGCTTTCTTT.

This clone came up a few times. J is TRBJ1-5 and V is TRBV28, with unresolved D. V was shortened by 4 bases and J by 6 bases, with 13 bases between the two germline ends. This CDR3 has 14 amino acids. Germline CDR1 reads MDHEN; CDR2 reads SYDVKM. The CDR3 bases are TGTGCCAGCAGTTGGAGTGGGCAAGTTCAGCCCCAGCATTTT. Its protein product is CASSWSGQVQPQHF.

The J gene is TRBJ1-2, the V gene TRBV7-6, with D perhaps matching TRBD1 (6 bases). The CDR3 is made up of 19 amino acids. The germline V and J ends were trimmed by 1 base and 2 bases, with 23 bases remaining between them. Germline CDR1 is SGHVS and CDR2 is FNYEAQ. In DNA form, the CDR3 reads TGTGCCAGCAGCTTAGGTTTCGGTTTACAGGGCACAAGAAACTATGGCTACACCTTC. It codes for CASSLGFGLQGTRNYGYTF.

The rearrangement uses TRBV19 and TRBJ2-3; 7 bases are a match to TRBD2. The CDR3 extends over 14 amino acids. V lost 7 bases to trimming and J lost 3 bases; unmatched junction nucleotides: 7. Germline assignment: CDR1 LNHDA and CDR2 SQIVND (reference sequence). CDR3 protein: CASMESSGTDTQYF. CDR3 coding DNA: TGTGCCAGTATGGAGTCTAGCGGAACAGATACGCAGTATTTT.

The chain combines TRBV27 with TRBJ2-7; tentative D call: TRBD2 (6 bases). V lost 5 bases, J lost 5 bases, and 7 bases lay in between. CDR1 is MNHEY, CDR2 SMNVEV, per germline (reference sequence). There are 11 residues in the CDR3. CDR3 residues: CASSGGNEQYF. In DNA form, the CDR3 reads TGTGCCAGCAGTGGCGGGAACGAGCAGTACTTC.

The table lists this clone with a few counts. The chain has TRBV5-1 and TRBJ2-7; no firm D call. V lost 1 base and J lost 6, with 8 bases in between. The germline gives CDR1 SGHRS, CDR2 YFSETQ. The CDR3 is 12 residues long. CDR3 loop: CASSLSPVEQYF. The CDR3 DNA reads TGCGCCAGCAGCTTGAGCCCAGTCGAGCAGTACTTC.

J is TRBJ2-7 and V is TRBV5-6; 7 bases match TRBD2. V was clipped by 3 bases and J by 3 bases; unmatched bases: 6. CDR3 size: 14 residues. Germline V gives CDR1 SGHDT, CDR2 YYEEEE. The CDR3 region is CASSSREQVYEQYF. DNA for the CDR3: TGTGCCAGCAGCTCGCGGGAGCAAGTCTACGAGCAGTACTTC. The full variable domain, rest sourced from reference TRBV5-6 and TRBJ2-7, is DAGVTQSPTHLIKTRGQQVTLRCSPKSGHDTVSWYQQALGQGPQFIFQYYEEEERQRGNFPDRFSGHQFPNYSSELNVNALLLGDSALYLCASSSREQVYEQYFGPGTRLTVT.

V usage is TRBV27 and J usage is TRBJ2-1; TRBD2 matches 11 bases. Germline CDR1 MNHEY, CDR2 SMNVEV (reference sequence). V lost 5 bases to trimming and J lost 5 bases; unmatched junction nucleotides: 5. The CDR3 contains 15 residues. The CDR3 reads CASSDGTSGNNEQFF. Here the CDR3 DNA reads TGTGCCAGCAGTGATGGGACTAGCGGCAACAATGAGCAGTTCTTC.

The rearrangement joins TRBV7-3 to TRBJ2-3; TRBD2 matches at 7 bases. The CDR3 contains 15 residues. The V segment lost 4 bases and the J segment 1 base; nucleotides outside the gene matches: 5. The germline gives CDR1 SGHTA, CDR2 FQGTGA. The DNA of the CDR3 is TGTGCCAGCAGCTCCCCTCGGGGGGGCACAGATACGCAGTATTTT. Translation: CASSSPRGGTDTQYF. The full variable domain, rest sourced from reference TRBV7-3 and TRBJ2-3, is GAGVSQTPSNKVTEKGKYVELRCDPISGHTALYWYRQSLGQGPEFLIYFQGTGAADDSGLPNDRFFAVRPEGSVSTLKIQRTERGDSAVYLCASSSPRGGTDTQYFGPGTRLTVL.

CDR3 residues: CASSQYVAGLSYEQYF. CDR3 nucleotides: TGCGCCAGCAGCCAATACGTGGCGGGGCTCTCCTACGAGCAGTACTTC. This chain joins TRBV4-1 and TRBJ2-7, with D maybe TRBD2 (6 bases). V gave up 2 bases and J gave up 0 bases, with 14 bases separating them. There are 16 residues in the CDR3. Germline loops: CDR1 MGHRA, CDR2 YSYEKL.

The chain uses TRBV4-1 and TRBJ2-7; weak D call: TRBD2 (5 bases). The germline gives CDR1 MGHRA, CDR2 YSYEKL. The CDR3 has 13 amino acids. V dropped 3 bases and J dropped 2 bases, with 8 bases sitting between them. The CDR3 DNA follows: TGCGCCAGCAGCCAGAAACTAGCCTACGAGCAGTACTTC. Encoded protein: CASSQKLAYEQYF.

CDR3: CASSDWDTTNQPQHF. The CDR3 DNA reads TGTGCCAGCAGTGATTGGGACACGACCAATCAGCCCCAGCATTTT. V gene TRBV2 combines with J gene TRBJ1-5, with D perhaps matching TRBD1 (6 bases). The CDR3 loop spans 15 amino acids. CDR1 is SNHLY and CDR2 is FYNNEI in the germline V gene. V was trimmed by 3 bases and J by 3 bases, leaving 12 bases between them.

The chain employs TRBV28 and TRBJ2-3, with no clear D. Germline CDR1 MDHEN, CDR2 SYDVKM. There are 15 residues in the CDR3. Trimming shortened V by 6 bases and J by 7 bases, and 20 bases separated the two germline ends. The chain's CDR3 is CASRPDSVGRNTQYF. The CDR3 DNA is TGTGCCAGCAGGCCTGACTCGGTCGGTAGAAATACGCAGTATTTT.

The chain recombines TRBV9 with TRBJ2-1, with TRBD1 matching over 7 bases. V trimming: 4 bases; J trimming: 2 bases; junction bases outside the gene matches: 6. Germline V lookup: CDR1 SGDLS, CDR2 YYNGEE. This CDR3 comprises 15 residues. The CDR3 is CASSPPGTAYNEQFF. In DNA form, the CDR3 reads TGTGCCAGCAGCCCCCCCGGGACAGCCTACAATGAGCAGTTCTTC.